This TCR beta chain was captured in a study of beta chain features in type 1 diabetes. Overall study results and limits: Type 1 diabetes patients had TCRB CDR3s that were shorter (moderately but significantly so) in all four CD4+ subsets.

cDNA synthesis used the whole RNA isolate, giving expressed TCRB sequences. Sequenced by immunoSEQ multiplex PCR; TCRdb stores in-frame clones only, minus some. The table has hundreds of thousands of clones, around an eighth seen once. Remarks on this clone: Antigen unknown.

V shed 1 base, J shed 0 bases, and the junction held 6 bases outside the gene matches. The germline gives CDR1 SEHNR, CDR2 FQNEAQ (reference sequence). This CDR3 has 16 amino acids. Source material: naive CD4+ T cells from blood. This TCR derives from a woman between 18 and 29 years old with type 1 diabetes. This chain uses TRBV7-9 with TRBJ2-7; 7 nucleotides match TRBD2. The CDR3, as DNA: TGTGCCAGCAGCTTAGTGGGCGGGACTACCTCCTACGAGCAGTACTTC. Translating gives CASSLVGGTTSYEQYF.